One sample yielded the 18 T cell receptor beta chains listed below, sequenced in a study of long-term antiretroviral therapy in people with HIV. immunoSEQ v3.0 was run at survey level. Method: immunoSEQ multiplex PCR; TCRdb's copy keeps in-frame clones and lacks some. The sample contains around 21,000 clones, roughly 79% of which appear only once. Specimen: unsorted PBMCs, collected 0.1 years before starting antiretroviral therapy. These receptors all come from a middle-aged man with HIV.

J is TRBJ2-1 and V is TRBV11-2, with TRBD1 as a possible D gene (5 bases). Per germline, CDR1 SGHAT and CDR2 FQNNGV. CDR3 length equals 16 residues. Trimming left V 3 bases short and J 4 bases short, with 16 bases between. The CDR3 here is CASSFDPLDSYNEQFF. In nucleotides, the CDR3 is TGTGCCAGCAGCTTCGACCCCCTCGACAGTTACAATGAGCAGTTCTTC.

This clone was detected only a few times. J is TRBJ1-5 and V is TRBV6-1, with D uncertain. With 8 bases removed from V and 2 bases from J, the gap between germline ends came to 13 bases. The CDR3 spans 14 residues. Germline-derived CDR1 and CDR2 are MNHNS and SASEGT. DNA of the CDR3: TGTGCCAGCCAATTGGCGTATGGCAATCAGCCCCAGCATTTT. It yields the protein CASQLAYGNQPQHF.

This rearrangement joins TRBV30 to TRBJ2-5; D is unresolved. The CDR3 has 14 amino acids. The germline gives CDR1 GTSNPN, CDR2 SVGIG (reference sequence). Trimming took 0 bases from V and 3 from J, leaving 11 bases between them. CDR3 DNA sequence: TGTGCCTGGAGTGTCCTCGGACGCGAAGAGACCCAGTACTTC. Protein product: CAWSVLGREETQYF.

The chain combines TRBV5-1 with TRBJ2-4; no reliable D call. This CDR3 has 15 amino acids. The V end was cut by 7 bases, the J end by 9 bases, with 23 bases between. Germline CDR1 is SGHRS and CDR2 is YFSETQ. CDR3 residues: CASSVGVAGSGIQYF. In nucleotides, the CDR3 is TGCGCCAGCTCTGTCGGAGTGGCAGGCAGTGGCATTCAGTACTTC.

V and J are TRBV4-3 and TRBJ2-1, with 11 bases lining up with TRBD2. In germline, CDR1 is LGHNA, CDR2 YSLEER. V trimming: 3 bases; J trimming: 4 bases; junction bases outside the gene matches: 2. The CDR3 is made up of 15 amino acids. CDR3 coding DNA: TGCGCCAGCAGCCAGGGGACTAGCGGTTACAATGAGCAGTTCTTC. Amino acid sequence: CASSQGTSGYNEQFF.

The chain carries TRBV11-2 and TRBJ1-3, with unresolved D. V shed 3 bases and J shed 4 bases, with 16 bases lying between them. The germline CDR1 and CDR2 sequences are SGHAT and FQNNGV. There are 16 residues in the CDR3. The chain's CDR3 is CASSFTPTAEGNTIYF. The CDR3, as DNA: TGTGCCAGCAGCTTTACCCCAACGGCGGAGGGAAACACCATATATTTT.

This chain connects TRBV18 to TRBJ2-3; 7 nucleotides align to TRBD2. Germline CDR1 reads KGHSH; CDR2 reads LQKENI. V was clipped by 4 bases and J by 2 bases; unmatched bases: 3. CDR3 length: 14 amino acids. The CDR3 protein is CASSLAGDTDTQYF. The CDR3 nucleotides read TGTGCCAGCTCACTAGCGGGCGACACAGATACGCAGTATTTT.

The rearrangement joins TRBV15 to TRBJ1-1; D possibly corresponds to TRBD1 (5 bases). The V end was cut by 3 bases, the J end by 2 bases, with 10 bases between. This CDR3 is 14 amino acids long. CDR1 and CDR2 (germline): LNHNV, YYDKDF (reference sequence). CDR3 sequence (DNA): TGTGCCACCAGCAGCGACAGTCCCAACACTGAAGCTTTCTTT. It yields the protein CATSSDSPNTEAFF. Full variable domain (rest looked up from reference TRBV15 and TRBJ1-1): DAMVIQNPRYQVTQFGKPVTLSCSQTLNHNVMYWYQQKSSQAPKLLFHYYDKDFNNEADTPDNFQSRRPNTSFCFLDIRSPGLGDTAMYLCATSSDSPNTEAFFGQGTRLTVV.

This clone was detected once. The chain couples TRBV6-1 to TRBJ1-2; D not resolved. Trimming took off 9 bases at V and 2 bases at J, with 13 bases between the two ends. The germline gives CDR1 MNHNS, CDR2 SASEGT. The CDR3 length is 13 residues. The CDR3 sequence is CASRAPLNYGYTF. CDR3 nucleotides: TGTGCCAGTCGAGCTCCGCTAAACTATGGCTACACCTTC.

This clone was observed a handful of times. The CDR3 is CASSEALRWDGFTEAFF. The CDR3 region has the DNA TGTGCCAGCAGTGAAGCGCTTCGGTGGGACGGATTCACTGAAGCTTTCTTT. The chain is built from TRBV6-1 and TRBJ1-1; the D gene is possibly TRBD1 (5 bases). Trimming removed 0 bases at V and 4 bases at J, with 18 bases between. CDR3 size: 17 residues. Germline loops: CDR1 MNHNS, CDR2 SASEGT.

This rearrangement joins TRBV25-1 to TRBJ2-5; 8 bases map to TRBD1. The CDR3 has 16 residues. V was clipped by 4 bases and J by 3 bases; unmatched bases: 10. Germline lookup yields CDR1 MGHDK and CDR2 SYGVNS. CDR3 in DNA: TGTGCCAGCAGTGTTTCAGGGGGCATAATTGAAGAGACCCAGTACTTC. Translating it yields CASSVSGGIIEETQYF.

The gene calls are TRBV5-1 and TRBJ2-5, with D possibly being TRBD1 or TRBD2 (5 bases each). V was cut by 0 bases and J by 3 bases, with 9 bases left in between. Germline V gene lookup returns CDR1 SGHRS and CDR2 YFSETQ. This CDR3 spans 14 amino acids. The CDR3 is CASSLAGTEETQYF. CDR3 bases: TGCGCCAGCAGCTTGGCTGGGACCGAAGAGACCCAGTACTTC.

The chain joins TRBV4-1 to TRBJ2-4; D might be TRBD2 (6 bases). CDR1 and CDR2 from the germline V gene are MGHRA and YSYEKL. V was pared by 2 bases and J by 3 bases, with 11 bases between. The length of the CDR3 is 15 residues. The CDR3 DNA follows: TGCGCCAGCAGCCAATCCCGGGACTTCAAAAACATTCAGTACTTC. Translated: CASSQSRDFKNIQYF.

The rearrangement links TRBV5-4 to TRBJ1-2; 11 nucleotides agree with TRBD1. Looked up from germline, CDR1 is SGHNT and CDR2 is YYREEE (reference sequence). V lost 3 bases to trimming and J lost 6 bases; unmatched junction nucleotides: 10. The CDR3 covers 16 residues. CDR3 sequence (DNA): TGTGCCAGCAGCTCACCCCGGACAGGGGGCATTCATGGCTACACCTTC. Encoded protein: CASSSPRTGGIHGYTF.

This clone was observed a few times. CDR3 nucleotide sequence: TGCAGTGCCTTCCGCGGGAATGGCTACACCTTC. This gives the protein CSAFRGNGYTF. This chain links TRBV20-1 with TRBJ1-2; no definite D call. The CDR3 consists of 11 residues. Trimming removed 6 bases at V and 6 bases at J, with 11 bases between. CDR1 and CDR2 (germline): DFQATT, SNEGSKA (reference sequence).

This clone was counted only a few times. The chain has TRBV4-2 and TRBJ1-2; 9 nucleotides match TRBD1. The germline V gene encodes CDR1 LGHNA and CDR2 YNFKEQ. The CDR3 consists of 15 residues. Germline trimming cut 4 bases from V and 3 bases from J; bases unmatched to any gene: 6. CDR3 sequence reads: CASSPGTGRYYGYTF. The CDR3 DNA reads TGTGCCAGCAGCCCAGGGACAGGGCGCTACTATGGCTACACCTTC.

In nucleotides, the CDR3 is TGTGCCAGCAGCAAGGGGAACACTGAAGCTTTCTTT. Its protein product is CASSKGNTEAFF. V and J are TRBV21-1 and TRBJ1-1. TRBV21-1 corresponds to a pseudogene. The CDR3 has 12 residues.

This rearrangement joins TRBV7-9 to TRBJ2-5, with 11 bases lining up with TRBD1. The CDR3 extends over 17 amino acids. V lost 5 bases and J lost 1; bases outside the gene matches: 9. Germline V CDR1 and CDR2: SEHNR, FQNEAQ (reference sequence). This CDR3 is CASSTRDRGVVQETQYF. The CDR3 nucleotides read TGTGCCAGCAGCACCCGGGACAGGGGGGTTGTCCAAGAGACCCAGTACTTC.